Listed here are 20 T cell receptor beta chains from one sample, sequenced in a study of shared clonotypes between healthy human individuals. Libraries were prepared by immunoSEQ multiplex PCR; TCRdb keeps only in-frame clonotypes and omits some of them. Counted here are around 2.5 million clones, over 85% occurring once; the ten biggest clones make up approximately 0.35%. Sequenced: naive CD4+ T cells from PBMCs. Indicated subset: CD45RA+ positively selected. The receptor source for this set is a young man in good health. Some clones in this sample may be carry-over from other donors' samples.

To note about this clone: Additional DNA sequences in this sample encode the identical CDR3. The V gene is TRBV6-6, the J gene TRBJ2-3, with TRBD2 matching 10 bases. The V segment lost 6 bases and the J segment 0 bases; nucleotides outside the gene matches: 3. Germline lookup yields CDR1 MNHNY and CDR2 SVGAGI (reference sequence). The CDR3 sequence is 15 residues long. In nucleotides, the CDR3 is TGTGCCAGCAGGGCGACTAGCGGGAGCACAGATACGCAGTATTTT. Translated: CASRATSGSTDTQYF.

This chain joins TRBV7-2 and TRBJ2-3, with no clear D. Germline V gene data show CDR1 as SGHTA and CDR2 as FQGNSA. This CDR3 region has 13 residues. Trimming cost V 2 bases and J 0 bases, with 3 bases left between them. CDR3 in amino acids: CASSLLSTDTQYF. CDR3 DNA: TGTGCCAGCAGCTTACTCAGCACAGATACGCAGTATTTT.

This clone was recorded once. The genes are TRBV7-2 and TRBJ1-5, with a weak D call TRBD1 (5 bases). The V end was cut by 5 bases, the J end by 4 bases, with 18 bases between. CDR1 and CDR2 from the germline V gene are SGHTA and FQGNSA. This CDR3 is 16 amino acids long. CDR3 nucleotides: TGTGCCAGCAGCCCTGGTGGCGCCAGGGTTAATCAGCCCCAGCATTTT. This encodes CASSPGGARVNQPQHF.

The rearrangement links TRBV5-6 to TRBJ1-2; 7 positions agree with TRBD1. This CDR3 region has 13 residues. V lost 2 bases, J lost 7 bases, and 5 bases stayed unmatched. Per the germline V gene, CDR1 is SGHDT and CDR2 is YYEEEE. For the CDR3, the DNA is TGTGCCAGCAGCTTAGACAGGGCCGGTGGCTACACCTTC. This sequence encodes CASSLDRAGGYTF.

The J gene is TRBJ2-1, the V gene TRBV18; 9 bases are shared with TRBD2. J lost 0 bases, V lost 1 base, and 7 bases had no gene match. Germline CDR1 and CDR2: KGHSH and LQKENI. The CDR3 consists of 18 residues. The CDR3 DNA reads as TGTGCCAGCTCACCACTAGCGGGAGCAGGGAGCTCCTACAATGAGCAGTTCTTC. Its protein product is CASSPLAGAGSSYNEQFF.

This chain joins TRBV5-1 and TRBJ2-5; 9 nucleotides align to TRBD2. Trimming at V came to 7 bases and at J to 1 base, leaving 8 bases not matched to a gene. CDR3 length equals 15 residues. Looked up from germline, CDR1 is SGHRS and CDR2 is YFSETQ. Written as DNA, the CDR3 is TGCGCCAGCCACAGTAATAGCGGGGGCCAAGAGACCCAGTACTTC. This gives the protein CASHSNSGGQETQYF.

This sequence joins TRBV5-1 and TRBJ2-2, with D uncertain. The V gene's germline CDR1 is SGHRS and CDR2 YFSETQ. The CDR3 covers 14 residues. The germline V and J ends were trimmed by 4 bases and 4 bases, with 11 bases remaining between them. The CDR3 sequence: CASSPSAPTGELFF. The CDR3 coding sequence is TGCGCCAGCAGCCCGAGCGCCCCCACCGGGGAGCTGTTTTTT.

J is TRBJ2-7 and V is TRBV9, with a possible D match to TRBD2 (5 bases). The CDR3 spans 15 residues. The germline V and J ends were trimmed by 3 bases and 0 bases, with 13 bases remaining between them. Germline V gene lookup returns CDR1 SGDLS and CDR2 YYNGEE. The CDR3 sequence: CASSGGLSSSYEQYF. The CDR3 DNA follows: TGTGCCAGCAGCGGTGGACTCTCCTCCTCCTACGAGCAGTACTTC.

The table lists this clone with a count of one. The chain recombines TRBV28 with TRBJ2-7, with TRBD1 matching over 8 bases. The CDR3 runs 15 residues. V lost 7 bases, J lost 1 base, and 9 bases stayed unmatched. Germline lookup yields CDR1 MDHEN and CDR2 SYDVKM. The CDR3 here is CASKSGTGYSYEQYF. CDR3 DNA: TGTGCCAGCAAATCCGGGACAGGTTATTCCTACGAGCAGTACTTC.

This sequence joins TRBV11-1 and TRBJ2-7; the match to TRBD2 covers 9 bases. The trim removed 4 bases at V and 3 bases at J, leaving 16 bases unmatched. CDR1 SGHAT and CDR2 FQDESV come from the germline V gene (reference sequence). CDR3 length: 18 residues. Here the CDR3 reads CASSSASFSSGIFYEQYF. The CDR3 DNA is TGTGCCAGCAGCTCCGCCTCCTTTTCTAGCGGGATCTTCTACGAGCAGTACTTC.

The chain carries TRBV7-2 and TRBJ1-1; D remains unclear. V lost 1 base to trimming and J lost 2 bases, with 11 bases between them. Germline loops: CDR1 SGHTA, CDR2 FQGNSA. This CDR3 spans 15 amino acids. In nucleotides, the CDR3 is TGTGCCAGCAGCTTAGGACGGATTTCTAACACTGAAGCTTTCTTT. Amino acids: CASSLGRISNTEAFF. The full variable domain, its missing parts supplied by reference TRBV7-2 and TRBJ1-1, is GAGVSQSPSNKVTEKGKDVELRCDPISGHTALYWYRQSLGQGLEFLIYFQGNSAPDKSGLPSDRFSAERTGGSVSTLTIQRTQQEDSAVYLCASSLGRISNTEAFFGQGTRLTVV.

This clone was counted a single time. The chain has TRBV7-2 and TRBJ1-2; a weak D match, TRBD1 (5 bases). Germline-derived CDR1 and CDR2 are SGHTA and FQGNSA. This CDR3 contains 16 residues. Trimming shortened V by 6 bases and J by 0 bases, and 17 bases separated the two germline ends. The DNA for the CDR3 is TGTGCCAGCAGTCTGAACCGACAGCTAGCTAACTATGGCTACACCTTC. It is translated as CASSLNRQLANYGYTF.

The CDR3 DNA is TGTGCCAGCAGCTCGCAGGGGTTCTCCTACAATGAGCAGTTCTTC. Its translation: CASSSQGFSYNEQFF. This rearrangement joins TRBV5-5 to TRBJ2-1, with D possibly TRBD1 on 6 matching bases. This CDR3 is built from 15 residues. The V and J ends lost 3 bases and 0 bases respectively, with 10 bases between them. From germline, CDR1 is SGHKS and CDR2 YYEKEE (reference sequence).

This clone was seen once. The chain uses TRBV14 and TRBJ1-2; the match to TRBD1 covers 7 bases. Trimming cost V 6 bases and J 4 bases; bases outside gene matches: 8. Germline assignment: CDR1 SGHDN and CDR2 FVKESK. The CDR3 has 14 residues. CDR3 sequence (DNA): TGTGCCAGCAGTCAGGGACAGAGGGTCTATGGCTACACCTTC. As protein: CASSQGQRVYGYTF.

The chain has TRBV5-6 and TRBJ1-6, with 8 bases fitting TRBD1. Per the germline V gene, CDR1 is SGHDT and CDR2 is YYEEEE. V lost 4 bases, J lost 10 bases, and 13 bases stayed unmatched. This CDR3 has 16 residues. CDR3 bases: TGTGCCAGCAGCCAACGCACAGGGGGGATAGGGTCACCCCTCCACTTT. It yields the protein CASSQRTGGIGSPLHF.

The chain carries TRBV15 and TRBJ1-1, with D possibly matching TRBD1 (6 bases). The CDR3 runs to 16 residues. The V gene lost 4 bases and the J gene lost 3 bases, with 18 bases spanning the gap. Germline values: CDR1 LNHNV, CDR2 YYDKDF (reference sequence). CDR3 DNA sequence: TGTGCCACCAGCACCGCAGGGGATCGGGCTGACACTGAAGCTTTCTTT. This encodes CATSTAGDRADTEAFF.

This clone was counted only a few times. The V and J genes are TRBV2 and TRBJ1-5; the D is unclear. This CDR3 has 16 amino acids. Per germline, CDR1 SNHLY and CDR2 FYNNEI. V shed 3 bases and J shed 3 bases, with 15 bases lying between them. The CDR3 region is CASSDGVSRTNQPQHF. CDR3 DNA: TGTGCCAGCAGTGATGGGGTGAGCAGAACCAATCAGCCCCAGCATTTT.

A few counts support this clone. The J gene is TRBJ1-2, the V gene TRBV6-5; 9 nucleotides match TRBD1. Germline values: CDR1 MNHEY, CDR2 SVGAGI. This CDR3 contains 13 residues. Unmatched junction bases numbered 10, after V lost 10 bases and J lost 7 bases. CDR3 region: CAIRGTGLVGYTF. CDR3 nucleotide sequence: TGTGCCATTAGGGGGACAGGGCTGGTTGGCTACACCTTC.

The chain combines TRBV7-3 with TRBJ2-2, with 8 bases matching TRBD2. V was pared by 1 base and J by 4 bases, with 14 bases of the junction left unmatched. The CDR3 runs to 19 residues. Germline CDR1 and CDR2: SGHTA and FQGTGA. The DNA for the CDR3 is TGTGCCAGCAGCTTAATGGTACTAGCGGAGGCCGGAGGCACCGGGGAGCTGTTTTTT. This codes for CASSLMVLAEAGGTGELFF.

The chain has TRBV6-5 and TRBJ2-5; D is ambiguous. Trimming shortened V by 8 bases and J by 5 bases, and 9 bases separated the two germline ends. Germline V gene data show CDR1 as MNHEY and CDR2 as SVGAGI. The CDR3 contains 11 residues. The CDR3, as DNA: TGTGCCAGCGATCTCGGGGAGACCCAGTACTTC. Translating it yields CASDLGETQYF.